Listed below are T cell receptor beta chains from one sample, sequenced in a study of CD8+ T cells in alopecia areata. The assay was immunoSEQ multiplex PCR, and TCRdb's table has in-frame clones only and misses some. The sample lists 200,000 to 250,000 clones, more than 45% seen once, with around 1.4% in the top ten. The source was CD4+ T cells sorted from blood, collected at week 4, from a patient treated with tofacitinib. The receptors here all came from a human donor with alopecia areata. CDR3s include the opening cysteine and the closing phenylalanine or tryptophan. The D gene is left open where the match is weak. Only some rows state a clone size, as once, few, many or a class for expanded clones.

-	-	TRBV5-1	TRBJ2-3	CASSLITGTTDTQYF	TGCGCCAGCAGCTTAATTACAGGGACCACAGATACGCAGTATTTT
-	TRBD1	TRBV30	TRBJ1-2	CAWSKRGQDYGYTF	TGTGCCTGGAGTAAAAGGGGACAGGACTATGGCTACACCTTC
-	TRBD2	TRBV5-1	TRBJ2-5	CASSLGGTSPQETQYF	TGCGCCAGCAGCTTGGGGGGGACTAGTCCTCAAGAGACCCAGTACTTC
few	-	TRBV4-3	TRBJ2-1	CASSQDRGRADEQFF	TGCGCCAGCAGCCAAGATCGGGGCAGGGCCGATGAGCAGTTCTTC
-	-	TRBV10-1	TRBJ2-5	CASSEGGARETQYF	TGCGCCAGCAGTGAGGGGGGGGCGCGGGAGACCCAGTACTTC
-	TRBD1	TRBV29-1	TRBJ1-2	CSVGLDRLDYGYTF	TGCAGCGTGGGCCTGGACAGGTTGGACTATGGCTACACCTTC
-	TRBD1	TRBV4-3	TRBJ1-2	CASSQDQGQSGYGYTF	TGCGCCAGCAGCCAAGATCAGGGACAGTCAGGCTATGGCTACACCTTC
-	-	TRBV6-5	TRBJ1-1	CASSFVPSNTEAFF	TGTGCCAGCAGTTTCGTACCATCGAACACTGAAGCTTTCTTT
-	-	TRBV2	TRBJ2-7	CASSPEYEQYF	TGTGCCAGCAGTCCCGAATACGAGCAGTACTTC
-	-	TRBV5-6	TRBJ1-1	CASRRADTEAFF	TGTGCCAGCAGACGAGCGGACACTGAAGCTTTCTTT
-	TRBD1	TRBV10-3	TRBJ2-7	CAISGQGSSYEQYF	TGTGCCATCAGCGGACAGGGGAGCTCCTACGAGCAGTACTTC
few	-	TRBV28	TRBJ2-1	CASSSGGGGDEQFF	TGTGCCAGCAGTTCGGGTGGAGGAGGCGATGAGCAGTTCTTC
-	TRBD1	TRBV6-5	TRBJ1-1	CASSRDRERSTEAFF	TGTGCCAGCAGCCGGGACAGGGAACGGAGCACTGAAGCTTTCTTT
few	TRBD1	TRBV5-6	TRBJ1-2	CASSPGQGLYTF	TGTGCCAGCAGCCCTGGACAGGGGCTTTACACCTTC